This T cell receptor (beta chain) was captured by sequencing in a study of shared clonotypes between healthy human individuals. The study, taken as a whole, reports: For naive CD4 cells, around 5% of clonotypes were shared across four donors.

Germline CDR1 is SNHLY and CDR2 is FYNNEI. The CDR3 sequence is 12 residues long. V lost 7 bases and J lost 6, with 9 bases in between. Note on this clone: Its target is not known.

Adult donors, all healthy and HIV-negative, had no recent acute infections or vaccinations. Under the authors' procedure: ImmunoSEQ supplied junction-only sequences lacking quality scores, so filtering was different. Generated by immunoSEQ multiplex PCR, the TCRdb table keeps only in-frame clones and is missing some. That table furnishes V, J and clone size, whereas the DNA furnished D and trimming. This repertoire shows over 300,000 clones, about nine tenths found once; its top ten account for 15% to 20%. The TCR originated in a man between 18 and 35 years old in good health. This chain links TRBV2 with TRBJ2-2; the D call may be TRBD1 or TRBD2 (5 bases each). Sequenced input: memory CD8+ T cells sorted from blood. Subset denoted: CD45RO+ cells pooled with CCR7-negative TemRA cells. CDR3 in amino acids: CASIGEPGELFF. The CDR3 DNA follows: TGTGCCAGCATAGGGGAGCCCGGGGAGCTGTTTTTT.